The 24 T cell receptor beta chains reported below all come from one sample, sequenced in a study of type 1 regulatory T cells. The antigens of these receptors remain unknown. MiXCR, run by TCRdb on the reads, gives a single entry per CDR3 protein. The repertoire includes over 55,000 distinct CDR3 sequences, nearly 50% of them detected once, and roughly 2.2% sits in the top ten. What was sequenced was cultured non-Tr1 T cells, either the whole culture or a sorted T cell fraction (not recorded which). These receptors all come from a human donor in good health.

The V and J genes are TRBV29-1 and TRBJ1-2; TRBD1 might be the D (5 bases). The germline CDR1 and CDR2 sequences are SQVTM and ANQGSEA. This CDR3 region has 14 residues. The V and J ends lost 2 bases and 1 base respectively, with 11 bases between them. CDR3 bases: TGCAGCGTTGAAAGTTGGCAGGGTAACTATGGCTACACCTTC. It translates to CSVESWQGNYGYTF.

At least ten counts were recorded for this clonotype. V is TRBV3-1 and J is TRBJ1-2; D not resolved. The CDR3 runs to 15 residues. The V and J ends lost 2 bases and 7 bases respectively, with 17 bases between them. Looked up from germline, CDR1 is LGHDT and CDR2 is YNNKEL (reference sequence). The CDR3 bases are TGTGCCAGCAGCCAATCCCCTGCGCCGGCAGGTGGCTACACCTTC. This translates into CASSQSPAPAGGYTF.

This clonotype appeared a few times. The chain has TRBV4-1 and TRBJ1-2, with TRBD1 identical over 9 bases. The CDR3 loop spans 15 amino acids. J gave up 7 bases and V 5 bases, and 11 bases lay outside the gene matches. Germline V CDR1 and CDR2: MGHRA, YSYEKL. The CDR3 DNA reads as TGCGCCAGCAGCTCCTTCGGGACAGGGTTAAGTGGCTACACCTTC. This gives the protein CASSSFGTGLSGYTF.

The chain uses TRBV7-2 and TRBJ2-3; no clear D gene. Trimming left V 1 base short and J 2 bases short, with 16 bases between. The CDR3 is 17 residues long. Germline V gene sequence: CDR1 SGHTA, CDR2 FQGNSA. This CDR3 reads CASSLVPRQAITDTQYF. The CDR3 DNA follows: TGTGCCAGCAGCTTAGTTCCGCGACAAGCGATCACAGATACGCAGTATTTT.

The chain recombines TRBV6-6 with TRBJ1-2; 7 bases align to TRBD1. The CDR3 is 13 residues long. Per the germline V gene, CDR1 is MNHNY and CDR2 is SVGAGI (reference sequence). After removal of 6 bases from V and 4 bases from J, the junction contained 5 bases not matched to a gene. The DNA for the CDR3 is TGTGCCAGCAGCCCGGGACAGCTCTATGGCTACACCTTC. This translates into CASSPGQLYGYTF.

CDR3 region: CATSEGQGGLLFSGANVLTF. As DNA, the CDR3 is TGTGCCACCAGTGAAGGACAGGGAGGTCTTCTTTTCTCTGGGGCCAACGTCCTGACTTTC. V gene TRBV24-1 combines with J gene TRBJ2-6; 8 bases match TRBD1. Looked up from germline, CDR1 is KGHDR and CDR2 is SFDVKD. V was pared by 4 bases and J by 0 bases, with 13 bases of the junction left unmatched. The CDR3 consists of 20 residues.

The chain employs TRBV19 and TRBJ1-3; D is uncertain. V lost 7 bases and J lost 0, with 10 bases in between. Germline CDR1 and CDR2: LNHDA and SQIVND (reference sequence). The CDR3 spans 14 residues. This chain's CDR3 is CASKMLHSGNTIYF. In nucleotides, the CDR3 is TGTGCCAGTAAAATGCTGCACTCTGGAAACACCATATATTTT. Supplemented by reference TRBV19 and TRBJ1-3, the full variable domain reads DGGITQSPKYLFRKEGQNVTLSCEQNLNHDAMYWYRQDPGQGLRLIYYSQIVNDFQKGDIAEGYSVSREKKESFPLTVTSAQKNPTAFYLCASKMLHSGNTIYFGEGSWLTVV.

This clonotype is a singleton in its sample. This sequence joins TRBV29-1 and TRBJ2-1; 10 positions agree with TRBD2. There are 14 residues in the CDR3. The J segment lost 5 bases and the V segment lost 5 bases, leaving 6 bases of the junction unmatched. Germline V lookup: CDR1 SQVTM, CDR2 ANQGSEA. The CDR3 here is CSVIRTSGNNEQFF. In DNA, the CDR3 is TGCAGCGTTATTAGGACTAGCGGAAACAATGAGCAGTTCTTC.

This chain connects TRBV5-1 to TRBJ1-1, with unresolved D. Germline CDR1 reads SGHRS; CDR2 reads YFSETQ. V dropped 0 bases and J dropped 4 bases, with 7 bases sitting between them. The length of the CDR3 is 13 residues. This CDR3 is CASSLGAATEAFF. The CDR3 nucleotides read TGCGCCAGCAGCTTGGGGGCGGCCACTGAAGCTTTCTTT.

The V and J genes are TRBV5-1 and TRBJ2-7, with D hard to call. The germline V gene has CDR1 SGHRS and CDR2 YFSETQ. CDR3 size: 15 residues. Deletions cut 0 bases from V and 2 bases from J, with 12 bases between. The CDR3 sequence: CASSLDTGPAYEQYF. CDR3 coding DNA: TGCGCCAGCAGCTTGGATACCGGGCCCGCCTACGAGCAGTACTTC.

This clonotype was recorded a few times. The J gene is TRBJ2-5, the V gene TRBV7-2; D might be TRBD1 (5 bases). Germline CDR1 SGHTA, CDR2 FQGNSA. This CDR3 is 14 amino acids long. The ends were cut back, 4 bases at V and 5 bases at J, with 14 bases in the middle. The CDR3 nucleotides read TGTGCCAGCAGCTCAGGGCCTCCGCCGGAGACCCAGTACTTC. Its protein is CASSSGPPPETQYF.

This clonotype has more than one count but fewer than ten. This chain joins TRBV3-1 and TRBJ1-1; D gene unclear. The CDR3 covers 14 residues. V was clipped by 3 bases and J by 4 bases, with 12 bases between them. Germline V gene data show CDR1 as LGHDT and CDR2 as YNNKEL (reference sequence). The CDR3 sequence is CASSHADRFTEAFF. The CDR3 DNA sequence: TGTGCCAGCAGCCATGCTGACCGTTTCACTGAAGCTTTCTTT.

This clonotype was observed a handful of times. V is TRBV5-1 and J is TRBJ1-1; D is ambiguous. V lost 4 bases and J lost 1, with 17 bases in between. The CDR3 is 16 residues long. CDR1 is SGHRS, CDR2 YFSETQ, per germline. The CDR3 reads CASSPRADISNTEAFF. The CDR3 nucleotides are TGCGCCAGCAGCCCGCGAGCAGACATTTCGAACACTGAAGCTTTCTTT.

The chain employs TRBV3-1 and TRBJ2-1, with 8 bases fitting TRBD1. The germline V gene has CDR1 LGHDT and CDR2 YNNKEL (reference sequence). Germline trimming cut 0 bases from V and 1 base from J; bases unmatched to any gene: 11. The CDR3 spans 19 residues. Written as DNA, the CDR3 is TGTGCCAGCAGCCAAGACGTTGGGTCTTGGGACAGGTCCTACAATGAGCAGTTCTTC. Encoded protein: CASSQDVGSWDRSYNEQFF.

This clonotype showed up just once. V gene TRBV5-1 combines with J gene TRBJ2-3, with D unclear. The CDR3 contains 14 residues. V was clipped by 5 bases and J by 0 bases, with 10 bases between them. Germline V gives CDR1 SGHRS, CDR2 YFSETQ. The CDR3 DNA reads TGCGCCAGCAGGGCGGCCGATAGCACAGATACGCAGTATTTT. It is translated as CASRAADSTDTQYF.

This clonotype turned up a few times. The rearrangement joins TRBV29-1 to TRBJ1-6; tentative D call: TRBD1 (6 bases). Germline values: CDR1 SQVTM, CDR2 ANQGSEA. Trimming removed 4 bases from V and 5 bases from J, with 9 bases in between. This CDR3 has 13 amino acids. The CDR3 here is CSVGKGDNSPLHF. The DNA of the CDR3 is TGCAGCGTTGGCAAGGGGGATAATTCACCCCTCCACTTT.

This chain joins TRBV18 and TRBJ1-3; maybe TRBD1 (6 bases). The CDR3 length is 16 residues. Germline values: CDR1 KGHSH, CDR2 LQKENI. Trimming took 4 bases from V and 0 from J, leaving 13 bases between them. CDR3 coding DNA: TGTGCCAGCTCACGCGAAGGGGGAAGCTCTGGAAACACCATATATTTT. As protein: CASSREGGSSGNTIYF.

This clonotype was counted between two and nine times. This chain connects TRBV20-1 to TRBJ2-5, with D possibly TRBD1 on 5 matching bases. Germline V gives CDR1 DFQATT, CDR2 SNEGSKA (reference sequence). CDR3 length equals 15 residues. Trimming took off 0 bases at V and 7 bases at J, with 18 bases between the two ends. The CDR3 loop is CSARDSGRAEVTQYF. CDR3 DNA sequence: TGCAGTGCTAGAGATTCGGGCAGGGCAGAAGTGACCCAGTACTTC.

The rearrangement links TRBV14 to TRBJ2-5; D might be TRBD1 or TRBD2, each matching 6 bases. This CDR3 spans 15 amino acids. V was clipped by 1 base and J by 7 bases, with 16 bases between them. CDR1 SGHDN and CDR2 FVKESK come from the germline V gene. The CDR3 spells CASSQGLAWGATQYF. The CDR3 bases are TGTGCCAGCAGCCAAGGGCTAGCATGGGGGGCGACCCAGTACTTC.

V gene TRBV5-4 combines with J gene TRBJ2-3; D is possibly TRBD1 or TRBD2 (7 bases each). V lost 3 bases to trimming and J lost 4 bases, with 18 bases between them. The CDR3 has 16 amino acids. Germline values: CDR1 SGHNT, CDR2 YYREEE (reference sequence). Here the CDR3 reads CASSSSQGGFSDTQYF. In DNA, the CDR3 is TGTGCCAGCAGCTCCTCGCAGGGGGGGTTCTCAGATACGCAGTATTTT.

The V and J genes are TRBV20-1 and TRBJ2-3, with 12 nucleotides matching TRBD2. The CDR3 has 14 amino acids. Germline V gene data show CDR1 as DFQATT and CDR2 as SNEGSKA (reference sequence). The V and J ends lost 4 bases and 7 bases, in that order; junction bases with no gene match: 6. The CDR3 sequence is CSATLAGGGNTQYF. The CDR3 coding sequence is TGCAGTGCTACACTAGCGGGGGGTGGAAATACGCAGTATTTT.

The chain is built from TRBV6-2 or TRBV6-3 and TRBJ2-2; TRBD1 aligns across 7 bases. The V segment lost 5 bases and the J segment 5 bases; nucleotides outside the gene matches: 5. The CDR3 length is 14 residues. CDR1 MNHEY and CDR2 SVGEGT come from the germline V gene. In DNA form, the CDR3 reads TGTGCCAGCAGTCGTAAGACAGGGACCGGGGAGCTGTTTTTT. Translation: CASSRKTGTGELFF.

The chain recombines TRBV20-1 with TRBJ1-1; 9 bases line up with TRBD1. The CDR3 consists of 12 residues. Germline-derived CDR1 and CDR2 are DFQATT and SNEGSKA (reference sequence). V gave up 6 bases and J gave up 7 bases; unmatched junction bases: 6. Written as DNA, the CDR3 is TGCAGTGCCGTACAGGGGGCCTATGAAGCTTTCTTT. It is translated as CSAVQGAYEAFF.

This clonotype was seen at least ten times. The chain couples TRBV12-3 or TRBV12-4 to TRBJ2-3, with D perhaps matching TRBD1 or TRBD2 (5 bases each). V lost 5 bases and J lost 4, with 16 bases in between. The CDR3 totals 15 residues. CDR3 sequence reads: CASSLRDAIADTQYF. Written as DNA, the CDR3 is TGTGCCAGCAGTCTCCGGGACGCTATTGCAGATACGCAGTATTTT.